The clone carrying this T cell receptor (beta chain) was picked up one time. As yet, its antigen is unknown. TCRdb's table, derived via immunoSEQ multiplex PCR, lists solely in-frame clones and lacks some. The sample records some 150,000 clones, 85% to 95% being singletons. The data were obtained in a study of T cell responses to AZD1222 COVID-19 vaccine. The V end was cut by 1 base, the J end by 2 bases, with 6 bases between. Germline V gene sequence: CDR1 MNHNS, CDR2 SASEGT. CDR3 size: 15 residues. Study results and limitations: Per reports, nearly half of all spike-specific TCRs target regions that are unmutated in variants. Clonal diversity may have been underestimated in mostly white British donors.

This specimen consisted of peripheral blood, obtained on day 0 of MenACWY control vaccination. This chain uses TRBV6-1 with TRBJ2-6; tentatively, D is TRBD1 (5 bases). This clonotype was sampled from an adult in good health. The CDR3 sequence: CASSEEGTGANVLTF. In DNA, the CDR3 is TGTGCCAGCAGTGAAGAGGGGACTGGGGCCAACGTCCTGACTTTC.